The 25 T cell receptor beta chains in this list originate from one sample, sequenced in a study of radiotherapy plus CTLA-4 blockade in lung cancer. Produced via immunoSEQ multiplex PCR; TCRdb's table is partial and in-frame only. The sample yields some 100,000 clones, around 75% seen once. This sample comprised peripheral blood, obtained from a patient treated with radiotherapy plus ipilimumab. The origin of the receptors is a human donor with non-small cell lung cancer who had a partial response to radiotherapy plus ipilimumab.

This clone was seen only a few times. The V and J genes are TRBV5-1 and TRBJ2-5, with D possibly being TRBD2 (5 bases). Germline lookup yields CDR1 SGHRS and CDR2 YFSETQ. Trimming shortened V by 4 bases and J by 4 bases, and 17 bases separated the two germline ends. CDR3 length: 15 residues. DNA of the CDR3: TGCGCCAGCAGCATTTCCGGGAAGCAGATAGAGACCCAGTACTTC. This translates into CASSISGKQIETQYF.

This rearrangement joins TRBV25-1 to TRBJ2-2; 7 nucleotides line up with TRBD2. From germline, CDR1 is MGHDK and CDR2 SYGVNS. CDR3 length: 16 amino acids. The ends lost 9 bases at V and 5 bases at J; junction bases unmatched: 15. CDR3 residues: CARRRAGLTGTGELFF. The DNA for the CDR3 is TGTGCCAGACGGAGGGCGGGACTAACGGGGACCGGGGAGCTGTTTTTT.

This clone was observed a single time. The CDR3 nucleotides are TGTGCCAGTAGTATTTCTAGCTTAAACTATGGCTACACCTTC. The encoded protein is CASSISSLNYGYTF. The rearrangement links TRBV19 to TRBJ1-2, with D uncertain. CDR1 and CDR2 from the germline V gene are LNHDA and SQIVND (reference sequence). V was pared by 3 bases and J by 2 bases, with 10 bases between. The CDR3 is made up of 14 amino acids. Full variable domain (remainder filled in from reference TRBV19 and TRBJ1-2): DGGITQSPKYLFRKEGQNVTLSCEQNLNHDAMYWYRQDPGQGLRLIYYSQIVNDFQKGDIAEGYSVSREKKESFPLTVTSAQKNPTAFYLCASSISSLNYGYTFGSGTRLTVV.

CDR3 DNA sequence: TGTGCCAGCAGCTTAAATCCGGGAGCCAACGCTGAGCAGTTCTTC. Protein: CASSLNPGANAEQFF. The chain employs TRBV7-3 and TRBJ2-1; tentative D call: TRBD2 (6 bases). Trimming took off 1 base at V and 9 bases at J, with 16 bases between the two ends. Per germline, CDR1 SGHTA and CDR2 FQGTGA. The CDR3 sequence is 15 residues long.

The chain has TRBV7-3 and TRBJ2-1, with 10 bases aligning to TRBD2. Germline CDR1 reads SGHTA; CDR2 reads FQGTGA. The CDR3 is made up of 15 amino acids. V dropped 5 bases and J dropped 7; count of bases not matched to a gene: 8. CDR3 sequence reads: CASSPGLAVWNEQFF. The CDR3 nucleotides are TGTGCCAGCAGCCCCGGACTAGCGGTGTGGAATGAGCAGTTCTTC.

This rearrangement joins TRBV5-1 to TRBJ2-1, with 7 bases lining up with TRBD1. CDR1 is SGHRS and CDR2 is YFSETQ in the germline V gene. The CDR3 has 14 residues. With V trimmed by 4 bases and J by 4 bases, 5 bases remained unmatched. The CDR3 DNA is TGCGCCAGCAGCGAAACAGGGGTATACAATGAGCAGTTCTTC. This gives the protein CASSETGVYNEQFF.

The gene calls are TRBV28 and TRBJ1-2; 7 bases line up with TRBD1. V shed 5 bases, J shed 4 bases, and the junction held 10 bases outside the gene matches. The CDR3 has 15 amino acids. The V gene's germline CDR1 is MDHEN and CDR2 SYDVKM. The CDR3: CASSPVDRPFYGYTF. The CDR3 DNA follows: TGTGCCAGCAGTCCCGTGGACAGGCCGTTCTATGGCTACACCTTC.

The chain links TRBV2 to TRBJ1-2, with TRBD1 as a possible D gene (5 bases). CDR3 length: 13 amino acids. CDR1 and CDR2 from the germline V gene are SNHLY and FYNNEI. Between the trimmed V and J ends, which lost 5 bases and 0 bases, there was a span of 7 bases. CDR3 residues: CASSRQTNYGYTF. The CDR3 DNA sequence: TGTGCCAGCAGTAGACAGACTAACTATGGCTACACCTTC.

The V and J genes are TRBV7-9 and TRBJ2-3, with TRBD2 matching 9 bases. There are 16 residues in the CDR3. J lost 1 base, V lost 4 bases, and 6 bases had no gene match. Germline V lookup: CDR1 SEHNR, CDR2 FQNEAQ (reference sequence). In DNA form, the CDR3 reads TGTGCCAGCAGCTCCCCAGCGGGGGGTGGCACAGATACGCAGTATTTT. Encoded protein: CASSSPAGGGTDTQYF. Looking up the rest from reference TRBV7-9 and TRBJ2-3 gives the full variable domain: DTGVSQNPRHKITKRGQNVTFRCDPISEHNRLYWYRQTLGQGPEFLTYFQNEAQLEKSRLLSDRFSAERPKGSFSTLEIQRTEQGDSAMYLCASSSPAGGGTDTQYFGPGTRLTVL.

This clone showed up just a few times. CDR3 residues: CASSIRGQGARTEAFF. Written as DNA, the CDR3 is TGTGCCAGTAGTATCCGAGGGCAGGGGGCGCGGACTGAAGCTTTCTTT. V and J are TRBV19 and TRBJ1-1, with 8 bases matching TRBD1. In germline, CDR1 is LNHDA, CDR2 SQIVND (reference sequence). Trimming cost V 3 bases and J 5 bases; bases outside gene matches: 11. CDR3 length: 16 amino acids.

This clone turned up a few times. The genes are TRBV27 and TRBJ1-5; D is perhaps TRBD1 (5 bases). The germline V gene encodes CDR1 MNHEY and CDR2 SMNVEV (reference sequence). Between the trimmed V and J ends, which lost 4 bases and 6 bases, there was a span of 16 bases. The CDR3 sequence is 15 residues long. CDR3 bases: TGTGCCAGCAGTTGGAAGGCAGGAGGGACTCAGCCCCAGCATTTT. This encodes CASSWKAGGTQPQHF.

J is TRBJ1-4 and V is TRBV4-3; D is undetermined. The germline V gene encodes CDR1 LGHNA and CDR2 YSLEER. V lost 2 bases to trimming and J lost 5 bases, with 3 bases between them. The CDR3 spans 12 residues. CDR3: CASSQINEKLFF. Here the CDR3 DNA reads TGCGCCAGCAGCCAAATAAATGAAAAACTGTTTTTT.

This clone was recorded a few times. The chain recombines TRBV28 with TRBJ2-5, with a weak D call TRBD2 (6 bases). V lost 2 bases and J 2 bases, leaving 12 bases between the germline ends. The CDR3 runs 15 residues. Germline V gene data show CDR1 as MDHEN and CDR2 as SYDVKM. CDR3 coding DNA: TGTGCCAGCAGTTTAACTGCGGGAACACAAGAGACCCAGTACTTC. Encoded protein: CASSLTAGTQETQYF.

The V gene is TRBV28, the J gene TRBJ1-2; unclear D gene. V was pared by 6 bases and J by 8 bases, with 13 bases between. The CDR3 loop spans 12 amino acids. Germline assignment: CDR1 MDHEN and CDR2 SYDVKM. CDR3 residues: CASSPPGWGYTF. CDR3 DNA sequence: TGTGCCAGCAGCCCCCCGGGATGGGGCTACACCTTC.

This rearrangement joins TRBV2 to TRBJ2-1; 8 bases match TRBD1. The ends lost 6 bases at V and 5 bases at J; junction bases unmatched: 3. This CDR3 is 13 amino acids long. The germline CDR1 and CDR2 sequences are SNHLY and FYNNEI. The CDR3 sequence: CASSRGLNNEQFF. The DNA for the CDR3 is TGTGCCAGCAGCAGGGGGCTGAACAATGAGCAGTTCTTC.

There are a few counts of this clone. The gene calls are TRBV5-1 and TRBJ2-3; D is possibly TRBD1 (5 bases). V gave up 4 bases and J gave up 2 bases, with 14 bases separating them. This CDR3 region has 15 residues. CDR1 is SGHRS and CDR2 is YFSETQ in the germline V gene. The CDR3, as DNA: TGCGCCAGCAGCCCCGGAACCGGACACACAGATACGCAGTATTTT. It yields the protein CASSPGTGHTDTQYF.

The chain carries TRBV28 and TRBJ2-1; D possibly corresponds to TRBD2 (6 bases). The V gene lost 5 bases and the J gene lost 6 bases, with 11 bases spanning the gap. Germline assignment: CDR1 MDHEN and CDR2 SYDVKM. The CDR3 is made up of 13 amino acids. This CDR3 is CASSTGLFNEQFF. The CDR3 DNA is TGTGCCAGCAGTACTGGACTATTCAATGAGCAGTTCTTC.

The DNA of the CDR3 is TGTGCCAGCGGCACGGCGGGCCCTCAGTACTTC. It specifies CASGTAGPQYF. The V gene is TRBV28, the J gene TRBJ2-7; a weak D match, TRBD2 (5 bases). The CDR3 totals 11 residues. Germline V gene sequence: CDR1 MDHEN, CDR2 SYDVKM. Trimming shortened V by 8 bases and J by 10 bases, and 15 bases separated the two germline ends.

The chain combines TRBV28 with TRBJ2-3; 14 nucleotides line up with TRBD2. The ends lost 4 bases at V and 0 bases at J; junction bases unmatched: 9. CDR1 and CDR2 (germline): MDHEN, SYDVKM. The CDR3 is made up of 19 amino acids. CDR3 protein: CASSSLTSGRGSSTDTQYF. CDR3 nucleotides: TGTGCCAGCAGTTCTCTGACTAGCGGGAGGGGTAGTAGCACAGATACGCAGTATTTT.

The chain carries TRBV19 and TRBJ2-7; D call uncertain. Germline V gene lookup returns CDR1 LNHDA and CDR2 SQIVND (reference sequence). V was cut by 1 base and J by 3 bases, with 13 bases left in between. The CDR3 loop spans 15 amino acids. The CDR3 spells CASSIVLHGRYEQYF. CDR3 nucleotide sequence: TGTGCCAGTAGTATAGTCCTACATGGGCGCTACGAGCAGTACTTC. Based on the CDR3 plus reference TRBV19 and TRBJ2-7, the full variable domain is DGGITQSPKYLFRKEGQNVTLSCEQNLNHDAMYWYRQDPGQGLRLIYYSQIVNDFQKGDIAEGYSVSREKKESFPLTVTSAQKNPTAFYLCASSIVLHGRYEQYFGPGTRLTVT.

This sequence joins TRBV6-1 and TRBJ1-1, with D possibly TRBD1 on 5 matching bases. The germline V gene encodes CDR1 MNHNS and CDR2 SASEGT. This CDR3 contains 13 residues. V lost 2 bases to trimming and J lost 5 bases, with 9 bases between them. The CDR3, as DNA: TGTGCCAGCAGTGAAAGGGGTAGAACTGAAGCTTTCTTT. Protein: CASSERGRTEAFF.

This clone was found a few times. The chain links TRBV29-1 to TRBJ2-2, with D perhaps TRBD1 (5 bases). CDR1 and CDR2 from the germline V gene are SQVTM and ANQGSEA. V lost 5 bases and J lost 2, with 12 bases in between. The CDR3 runs to 14 residues. The CDR3 spells CSVYGRDNTGELFF. CDR3 coding DNA: TGCAGCGTTTATGGCAGGGATAACACCGGGGAGCTGTTTTTT.

The chain recombines TRBV6-6 with TRBJ1-5; no firm D call. The CDR3 extends over 12 amino acids. V was shortened by 6 bases and J by 4 bases, with 7 bases between the two germline ends. CDR1 and CDR2 from the germline V gene are MNHNY and SVGAGI (reference sequence). CDR3 loop: CASRKQNQPQHF. CDR3 DNA sequence: TGTGCCAGCAGGAAACAGAATCAGCCCCAGCATTTT.

The chain uses TRBV28 and TRBJ2-5, with D unresolved. Germline V gives CDR1 MDHEN, CDR2 SYDVKM. V gave up 6 bases and J gave up 6 bases, with 17 bases separating them. The CDR3 sequence is 14 residues long. CDR3 residues: CASSIPTIEKTQYF. For the CDR3, the DNA is TGTGCCAGCAGCATCCCGACAATTGAAAAGACCCAGTACTTC.

The rearrangement uses TRBV15 and TRBJ2-1; D is uncertain. The V and J ends lost 1 base and 0 bases respectively, with 13 bases between them. CDR3 length: 17 amino acids. Germline CDR1 is LNHNV and CDR2 is YYDKDF (reference sequence). Here the CDR3 reads CATSRARSRNSYNEQFF. CDR3 in DNA: TGTGCCACCAGCAGAGCCCGATCGCGTAACTCCTACAATGAGCAGTTCTTC.